The present entry profiles one TCR beta chain with its context. Its antigen is not yet known. No base qualities exist here, and no much larger clone lies one base off it. The data belong to a study of blood T cells in healthy people across ages (dated by TCRdb to 2015 to 2017). Context from the whole study: In model experiments, template switching captured roughly one uniquely barcoded TCR beta cDNA molecule for every two T cells. Using deep sequencing normalized with unique cDNA molecular identifiers, the study measured how TCR beta repertoire diversity changes with age. The donors were split into four age groups: young (average 16 years), middle-aged (39), aged (over 55) and long-lived (over 75). To avoid experimental bias, donors of different ages were spread randomly across the sequencing lanes. The study analyzed two additional independent replicas of 1 million unique cDNA reads from the same blood draw for two donors, one aged 18 to 30 and one aged 80 or older.

Including the terminal cysteine and phenylalanine, the CDR3 comprises 13 residues. The retained sequence is limited to the CDR3, 39 bases, with the frame set at the first base. V loses 6 bases, J loses 13 bases, and the germline ends lie 19 bases apart. The library relied on 5' RACE. A second roughly 6 to 12 cycle PCR used a sample-barcoded 5' primer and a J-beta primer mix. Each TCR beta cDNA molecule received a unique molecular identifier from a template-switch 5' adaptor carrying 12 random nucleotides. Each sample yielded at least 3 million CDR3-containing paired-end reads. The Mint cDNA synthesis kit, primed by a TRBC-specific oligonucleotide, was used to synthesize first-strand cDNA from all RNA. Following uracil-DNA glycosylase treatment, all cDNA underwent a first 18-cycle PCR with the universal primers M1SS and BC2_uni_R. As for the original processing: For normalization, 1 million high-quality reads, each with a distinct molecular identifier, were randomly selected from each sample. Instead of being binned into consensus sequences, reads with shared molecular identifiers were discarded. MiTCR, run with a Q25 quality threshold and the strictest error-elimination algorithm, handled CDR3 identification, clonotype clustering and error correction. A nonparametric unseen species model with Euler transformation was used to estimate a lower bound on total TCR beta diversity. The public reads were run again by TCRdb, first through fastp at Q25 and then through MiXCR, and only productive beta chains were kept. When rows share a CDR3 protein, they turn into one entry using the most common DNA and genes. These V and J calls derive from TCRdb rather than the authors' analysis. Here the sample has fewer than 2 million distinct CDR3 sequences; roughly two fifths occur a single time. The top ten clonotypes cover more than 20% of the sample.

The donors were under 40 Caucasian individuals from Russia, aged roughly 6 to 90 years, who were systemically healthy. Each donor gave about 9.7 milliliters of peripheral blood, drawn into EDTA-treated Vacutainer tubes. Ficoll-Paque density-gradient centrifugation was used to isolate PBMCs, with at least 6 million per sample. Total RNA, at least 6 micrograms per sample, was extracted from PBMCs with Trizol reagent. The percentages of naive CD45RAhigh/CD27high T cells were determined by flow cytometry on a PBMC aliquot from every donor. General conclusions and limits of the study: Total diversity estimates from one million sequenced T cells were considered lower bounds and underestimates. Since profiling was done on bulk unsorted PBMCs, naive and antigen-experienced compartments could not be conclusively compared. Observed TCR beta diversity per million T cells fell roughly linearly with age, and a significant reduction was already apparent by age around 36. Compared with the aged group, more naive CD4+ T cells, fewer expanded clones and increased TCR diversity were shown by the long-lived group, suggesting age selection. A strong correlation was found between observed TCR beta diversity and the percentage of naive T cells measured by flow cytometry. Because the CMV infection status of the donors was unknown, age-related changes in expanded clonotypes may potentially have been confounded.

The sample consisted of blood. The source is a human donor in good health. The chain couples TRBV12-3 or TRBV12-4 to TRBJ2-1, with the D gene too uncertain to name. CDR3 reads: CASSLLAQETQFF. The bases read TGTGCCAGCAGCCTCTTGGCACAAGAGACCCAGTTCTTC.